The 16 T cell receptor beta chains below were found in one sample sequenced in a study of human T cells and chemical hapten exposure. TCRdb reprocessed the RACE reads via MiXCR and lists one record per CDR3 protein. Seen here are 150,000 to 200,000 distinct CDR3 sequences, 24% observed once, and the top ten hold 2.5%. The time point here: patch test 3, about 24 weeks after DPC sensitization. Noted treatment: therapeutic diphenylcyclopropenone sensitization with weekly scalp DPC. Sequencing used whole blood, obtained in connection with sensitization to the hapten diphenylcyclopropenone (DPC). The receptor set was obtained from a woman between 40 and 50 years old with alopecia areata. Some clones in this sample may be carry-over from other donors' samples.

V and J are TRBV6-5 and TRBJ1-3, with a weak D call TRBD1 (5 bases). CDR1 is MNHEY, CDR2 SVGAGI, per germline. Trimming took 0 bases from V and 8 from J, leaving 11 bases between them. This CDR3 has 14 residues. This CDR3 is CASSYSQGEYTIYF. The CDR3 bases are TGTGCCAGCAGTTACTCCCAGGGAGAATACACCATATATTTT.

The V and J genes are TRBV6-1 and TRBJ1-2; D is ambiguous. Germline CDR1 and CDR2: MNHNS and SASEGT. This CDR3 contains 11 residues. The V end was cut by 6 bases, the J end by 8 bases, with 10 bases between. CDR3 sequence: CASRPSRGYTF. In nucleotides, the CDR3 is TGTGCCAGCAGGCCCAGTCGGGGCTACACCTTC.

This clonotype was counted a few times. The rearrangement joins TRBV27 to TRBJ1-6; 10 bases fit TRBD1. The CDR3 totals 13 residues. With V trimmed by 7 bases and J by 9 bases, 3 bases remained unmatched. Germline V gives CDR1 MNHEY, CDR2 SMNVEV (reference sequence). In nucleotides, the CDR3 is TGTGCCAGCACTAGGGACAGGGGTTCACCCCTCCACTTT. This codes for CASTRDRGSPLHF.

V and J are TRBV7-8 and TRBJ2-7, with 11 bases fitting TRBD2. Germline-derived CDR1 and CDR2 are SGHVS and FQNEAQ. The CDR3 is 17 residues long. The V gene end was trimmed by 5 bases and the J gene end by 3 bases; junction bases not matched to a gene: 12. This chain's CDR3 is CASSPGTSGGAVYEQYF. CDR3 DNA sequence: TGTGCCAGCAGCCCTGGGACTAGCGGAGGGGCGGTCTACGAGCAGTACTTC.

The gene calls are TRBV9 and TRBJ2-7, with D perhaps being TRBD1 or TRBD2 (5 bases each). The CDR3 spans 13 residues. Trimming cost V 7 bases and J 0 bases, with 11 bases left between them. CDR1 and CDR2 (germline): SGDLS, YYNGEE. Here the CDR3 reads CASARGHSYEQYF. The DNA of the CDR3 is TGTGCCAGCGCTCGGGGCCACTCCTACGAGCAGTACTTC.

The table lists this clonotype with many counts. Compared with germline, one end of the junction differs, possibly owing to a read error. This chain's CDR3 is CASSVDRASYNEQFF. In DNA, the CDR3 is TGTGCCAGCAGCGTAGACAGGGCCTCCTACAATGAGCAGTTCTTC. V is TRBV11-2 and J is TRBJ2-1, with 7 nucleotides matching TRBD1. CDR1 is SGHAT, CDR2 FQNNGV, per germline. The CDR3 is 15 residues long.

The rearrangement uses TRBV5-5 and TRBJ1-5; D is unresolved. CDR1 is SGHKS, CDR2 YYEKEE, per germline (reference sequence). The CDR3 covers 14 residues. V lost 1 base and J lost 0, with 5 bases in between. The CDR3 nucleotides read TGTGCCAGCAGCTTGAACAGTAGCAATCAGCCCCAGCATTTT. Translated, it gives CASSLNSSNQPQHF.

The genes are TRBV9 and TRBJ2-1; 14 nucleotides line up with TRBD2. Germline values: CDR1 SGDLS, CDR2 YYNGEE. The ends lost 3 bases at V and 4 bases at J; junction bases unmatched: 6. The CDR3 consists of 17 residues. The CDR3 DNA reads TGTGCCAGCAGCGGCCAGGGACTAGCGGGAGAGTACAATGAGCAGTTCTTC. It specifies CASSGQGLAGEYNEQFF. Full variable domain (outside the CDR3, taken from reference TRBV9 and TRBJ2-1): DSGVTQTPKHLITATGQRVTLRCSPRSGDLSVYWYQQSLDQGLQFLIQYYNGEERAKGNILERFSAQQFPDLHSELNLSSLELGDSALYFCASSGQGLAGEYNEQFFGPGTRLTVL.

This clonotype has only a few counts. An end of the junction differs from the germline gene, which may be a read error. The rearrangement uses TRBV10-3 and TRBJ2-5, with 15 bases aligning to TRBD2. Germline V CDR1 and CDR2: ENHRY, SYGVKD. The CDR3 length is 20 residues. The CDR3: CAISAMIGTSGRPGQGTQYF. In nucleotides, the CDR3 is TGTGCCATCAGCGCCATGATTGGGACTAGCGGGAGGCCCGGTCAAGGGACCCAGTACTTC.

The chain combines TRBV20-1 with TRBJ2-2; maybe TRBD1 (6 bases). The CDR3 sequence is 14 residues long. Germline values: CDR1 DFQATT, CDR2 SNEGSKA (reference sequence). Trimming removed 6 bases at V and 4 bases at J, with 15 bases between. The CDR3 loop is CSARNRESTGELFF. DNA of the CDR3: TGCAGTGCCCGAAACAGGGAGAGCACCGGGGAGCTGTTTTTT.

In this sample, this clonotype turned up many times. This rearrangement joins TRBV6-1 to TRBJ1-5; D is perhaps TRBD1 (6 bases). CDR3 length: 14 amino acids. The V end was cut by 5 bases, the J end by 3 bases, with 11 bases between. Germline V gene sequence: CDR1 MNHNS, CDR2 SASEGT. DNA of the CDR3: TGTGCCAGCAGTCCGGGACATATCAATCAGCCCCAGCATTTT. This codes for CASSPGHINQPQHF.

This clonotype was seen a handful of times. This sequence joins TRBV6-2 or TRBV6-3 and TRBJ1-2, with 8 bases identical to TRBD1. With 6 bases clipped from V and 3 bases from J, the junction kept 3 bases outside the gene matches. The CDR3 totals 13 residues. Germline CDR1 and CDR2: MNHEY and SVGEGT. The CDR3: CASSQDRDYGYTF. DNA for the CDR3: TGTGCCAGCAGCCAGGACAGGGACTATGGCTACACCTTC.

The J gene is TRBJ2-1, the V gene TRBV29-1; unclear D gene. Trimming stripped 7 bases from V and 0 bases from J, with 13 bases between. There are 14 residues in the CDR3. Germline assignment: CDR1 SQVTM and CDR2 ANQGSEA. CDR3 loop: CSAPVTRSYNEQFF. The CDR3 coding sequence is TGCAGCGCCCCTGTCACTCGCTCCTACAATGAGCAGTTCTTC.

The rearrangement uses TRBV28 and TRBJ2-7; D is possibly TRBD1 (7 bases). The V gene's germline CDR1 is MDHEN and CDR2 SYDVKM. V was shortened by 7 bases and J by 1 base, with 17 bases between the two germline ends. The CDR3 runs 15 residues. CDR3 in amino acids: CASTSEGTVSYEQYF. CDR3 bases: TGTGCCAGCACTTCGGAGGGGACAGTATCCTACGAGCAGTACTTC.

This clonotype has just a few counts. The chain employs TRBV28 and TRBJ2-3; TRBD1 agrees at 8 bases. Per germline, CDR1 MDHEN and CDR2 SYDVKM. Germline trimming cut 4 bases from V and 5 bases from J; bases unmatched to any gene: 8. The CDR3 contains 15 residues. CDR3 residues: CASSSGTGGVDTQYF. CDR3 in DNA: TGTGCCAGCAGTTCGGGGACAGGTGGGGTAGATACGCAGTATTTT.

The rearrangement uses TRBV29-1 and TRBJ1-5, with D uncertain. The CDR3 runs 13 residues. Trimming stripped 5 bases from V and 5 bases from J, with 13 bases between. Per the germline V gene, CDR1 is SQVTM and CDR2 is ANQGSEA. CDR3 DNA sequence: TGCAGCGTTCGAACAGTCGATTATCAGCCCCAGCATTTT. Its translation: CSVRTVDYQPQHF. Filled out from reference TRBV29-1 and TRBJ1-5, the complete variable domain reads SAVISQKPSRDICQRGTSLTIQCQVDSQVTMMFWYRQQPGQSLTLIATANQGSEATYESGFVIDKFPISRPNLTFSTLTVSNMSPEDSSIYLCSVRTVDYQPQHFGDGTRLSIL.